This T cell receptor beta chain comes out of a study of blood T cell repertoires in COVID-19. About the study: In each case, the material was cDNA or gDNA derived from T cells, B-cell-depleted T cells, or PBMCs.

Per the study methods: Amplifying reference gene primers gave estimates of nucleated cell counts. Here immunoSEQ multiplex PCR was the method, and the copy in TCRdb shows in-frame clones only, minus some. V and J calls and clone size are as listed in that table; D and trimming were resolved from the DNA. Altogether tens of thousands of clones are present, more than 85% being singletons, with the ten largest covering around 5.5%. A single count supports this clone. Looked up from germline, CDR1 is SGHRS and CDR2 is YFSETQ. Trimming shortened V by 3 bases and J by 0 bases, and 19 bases separated the two germline ends. CDR3 length: 18 amino acids.

The sequencing sample was made of peripheral blood. The genes are TRBV5-1 and TRBJ1-3; TRBD1 is a possible D gene (5 bases). The origin of this receptor is a man of 80 years or more in a cohort sampled during active COVID-19. CDR3 protein: CASSSGSLTDLSGNTIYF. The CDR3 bases are TGCGCCAGCAGCTCGGGTAGTTTGACAGACCTCTCTGGAAACACCATATATTTT.